This record covers a single TCR beta chain. The antigen is undetermined. The data stem from a study of T cell responses to AZD1222 COVID-19 vaccine. Study findings and constraints: Researchers took repertoire samples only after the peak T cell response had come. A mostly white British donor set with more females was recruited, and clonal diversity was possibly underestimated.

Germline V gene sequence: CDR1 MDHEN, CDR2 SYDVKM. This CDR3 region has 14 residues. Trimming shortened V by 6 bases and J by 0 bases, and 9 bases separated the two germline ends. Produced via immunoSEQ multiplex PCR; TCRdb's table is partial and in-frame only. The sample yields fewer than 85,000 clones, 90% seen once. The origin of this receptor is an adult in good health. The chain recombines TRBV28 with TRBJ1-5; D is perhaps TRBD1 (5 bases). Here the sequenced sample was peripheral blood, taken on day 0 of AZD1222 vaccination. CDR3 sequence reads: CASRRDSSNQPQHF. Here the CDR3 DNA reads TGTGCCAGCAGACGCGACAGTAGCAATCAGCCCCAGCATTTT.